This entry describes one T cell receptor beta chain. Its antigen is unidentified. These data originate in a study of OX40 agonist ivuxolimab in advanced cancers. Study-wide background: Ivuxolimab, an antibody that agonizes OX40 (CD134), was administered to the patients.

This table comes from immunoSEQ multiplex PCR, and its TCRdb copy is limited to in-frame clones, with some not included. Here the sample spans 78,000 or so clones, about 88% being singletons. The study, taken as a whole, reports: Normalized expansion of T-cell clones was also low for some nonresponders.

V was shortened by 7 bases and J by 6 bases, with 22 bases between the two germline ends. The CDR3 length is 16 residues. The germline V gene has CDR1 MDHEN and CDR2 SYDVKM. The sequences come from CD4+ or CD8+ T cells sorted from blood, collected in a trial of the OX40 agonist ivuxolimab. The clonotype originates from an adult with an advanced solid tumor such as melanoma, head and neck, liver or kidney cancer. V and J are TRBV28 and TRBJ2-4; a weak D match, TRBD2 (7 bases). CDR3 loop: CASTPISRGAGNIQYF. Written as DNA, the CDR3 is TGTGCCAGCACTCCAATCTCCCGGGGGGCCGGAAACATTCAGTACTTC.